The 23 T cell receptor beta chains presented below share a single source sample, sequenced in a study of T cells in Graves' hyperthyroidism and ophthalmopathy. TCR beta CDR3 regions were amplified from RNA transcripts. First-round RT-PCR of the TCR CDR3 relied on the HTBI primer set. TCRdb reanalysed the multiplex PCR reads using MiXCR and keeps one entry per CDR3 protein. The sample includes over 700,000 distinct CDR3 sequences, about a third seen only once; the top ten take less than 35%. The sequenced material came from blood. Receptors were obtained from a woman aged 40 to 50 with Graves' hyperthyroidism.

Remarks on this clonotype: The junction departs from the called germline gene at one end, perhaps through a read error. This sequence joins TRBV10-3 and TRBJ2-6, with TRBD1 identical over 8 bases. This CDR3 spans 12 amino acids. CDR1 ENHRY and CDR2 SYGVKD come from the germline V gene. CDR3 sequence reads: CAISRGLNTEAF. The CDR3 region has the DNA TGTGCCATCAGCAGGGGGCTGAACACTGAAGCTTTC.

There are many counts of this clonotype. This chain connects TRBV7-2 to TRBJ1-3; D unresolved. Germline V gene sequence: CDR1 SGHTA, CDR2 FQGNSA. This CDR3 has 12 residues. Trimming stripped 5 bases from V and 0 bases from J, with 2 bases between. For the CDR3, the DNA is TGTGCCAGCAGCACCTCTGGAAACACCATATATTTT. Translated, it gives CASSTSGNTIYF.

V gene TRBV5-1 combines with J gene TRBJ1-2, with D maybe TRBD1 (6 bases). The CDR3 has 15 residues. Between the trimmed V and J ends, which lost 4 bases and 8 bases, there was a span of 21 bases. In germline, CDR1 is SGHRS, CDR2 YFSETQ. This chain's CDR3 is CASSPGTLPRGGYTF. The CDR3 nucleotides are TGCGCCAGCAGCCCCGGGACACTCCCCCGCGGGGGCTACACCTTC.

In the case of this clonotype: This may be a read error: a much more frequent sequence differs by one nucleotide. V is TRBV29-1 and J is TRBJ2-7; 8 bases line up with TRBD1. The CDR3 extends over 12 amino acids. Germline V CDR1 and CDR2: SQVTM, ANQGSEA. CDR3: CSVQGAKYGQYF. CDR3 nucleotides: TGCAGCGTCCAGGGGGCGAAATACGGGCAGTACTTC.

This clonotype was seen many times. At one of its ends the junction is not consistent with the germline gene, which may arise from a read error. This sequence joins TRBV5-1 and TRBJ1-1, with 8 bases aligning to TRBD1. The CDR3 has 14 residues. Germline CDR1 SGHRS, CDR2 YFSETQ. The CDR3 region is CASSLTGANTEAFF. CDR3 coding DNA: TGTGCCAGCTCGCTGACAGGGGCAAACACTGAAGCTTTCTTT.

This clonotype appeared a few times. The CDR3 reads CARPDRGPSSYEQYF. CDR3 bases: TGTGCTAGGCCTGATAGGGGGCCCAGCTCCTACGAGCAGTACTTC. The V and J genes are TRBV12-5 and TRBJ2-7; 7 bases match TRBD1. The CDR3 length is 15 residues. V lost 9 bases, J lost 0 bases, and 11 bases stayed unmatched. CDR1 and CDR2 from the germline V gene are LGHNT and FRNRAP. Supplemented by reference TRBV12-5 and TRBJ2-7, the full variable domain reads DARVTQTPRHKVTEMGQEVTMRCQPILGHNTVFWYRQTMMQGLELLAYFRNRAPLDDSGMPKDRFSAEMPDATLATLKIQPSEPRDSAVYFCARPDRGPSSYEQYFGPGTRLTVT.

This clonotype was seen only a few times. The chain combines TRBV4-3 with TRBJ2-7, with a weak D call TRBD1 (5 bases). Deletions cut 0 bases from V and 0 bases from J, with 9 bases between. The CDR3 is 15 amino acids. CDR1 and CDR2 from the germline V gene are LGHNA and YSLEER. The CDR3 is CASSQDGDSSYEQYF. CDR3 DNA sequence: TGCGCCAGCAGCCAAGACGGAGACAGCTCCTACGAGCAGTACTTC.

In this sample, this clonotype turned up once. This chain joins TRBV7-6 and TRBJ2-7; TRBD2 matches at 8 bases. The V gene's germline CDR1 is SGHVS and CDR2 FNYEAQ. Unmatched junction bases numbered 10, after V lost 8 bases and J lost 7 bases. The CDR3 has 13 residues. The CDR3, as DNA: TGTGCCAGCCACCTAGCGGGCACCAATGAGCAGTACTTC. Translating it yields CASHLAGTNEQYF.

In the case of this clonotype: The junction does not match germline at one end; this may be a read error. The chain carries TRBV6-1 and TRBJ1-4; D gene ambiguous. The germline V gene has CDR1 MNHNS and CDR2 SASEGT. The CDR3 sequence is 12 residues long. CDR3 protein: CATSDAQEKLFF. The CDR3 DNA follows: TGTGCCACCAGTGATGCCCAGGAAAAACTGTTTTTT.

Turning to this clonotype: Compared with germline, one end of the junction differs, possibly owing to a read error. The chain recombines TRBV10-3 with TRBJ1-1; D unresolved. This CDR3 is built from 14 residues. From germline, CDR1 is ENHRY and CDR2 SYGVKD. CDR3 in amino acids: CASSYSPIGTEAFF. Written as DNA, the CDR3 is TGTGCCAGCAGTTATTCGCCGATCGGCACTGAAGCTTTCTTT.

This chain connects TRBV24-1 to TRBJ1-5, with 7 bases fitting TRBD1. J lost 11 bases, V lost 3 bases, and 15 bases had no gene match. The CDR3 extends over 16 amino acids. Germline lookup yields CDR1 KGHDR and CDR2 SFDVKD. The CDR3 region is CATSDRTGWGRGTQHF. CDR3 DNA: TGTGCCACCAGTGATAGGACAGGTTGGGGCCGAGGGACCCAGCATTTT.

The sample holds a few counts of this clonotype. The chain recombines TRBV6-5 with TRBJ1-1, with 7 positions matching TRBD1. Looked up from germline, CDR1 is MNHEY and CDR2 is SVGAGI. Losses at the gene ends were 5 bases for V and 0 bases for J; bases not matched to a gene: 9. The CDR3 has 16 amino acids. This chain's CDR3 is CASSPWTGVMNTEAFF. The CDR3 nucleotides read TGTGCCAGCAGTCCCTGGACAGGCGTCATGAACACTGAAGCTTTCTTT.

The chain joins TRBV9 to TRBJ1-3; D gene uncertain. This CDR3 has 17 residues. V lost 0 bases, J lost 0 bases, and 13 bases lay in between. CDR1 SGDLS and CDR2 YYNGEE come from the germline V gene. CDR3 nucleotide sequence: TGTGCCAGCAGCGTAGGTCTAAGCGGAGACTCTGGAAACACCATATATTTT. Translation: CASSVGLSGDSGNTIYF.

V and J are TRBV12-3 or TRBV12-4 and TRBJ2-5; 7 positions match TRBD2. The CDR3 consists of 14 residues. The ends lost 4 bases at V and 8 bases at J; junction bases unmatched: 10. The CDR3 here is CASSWGSGRETQYF. The CDR3 DNA follows: TGTGCCAGCAGTTGGGGCTCGGGGAGGGAAACCCAGTACTTC.

This clonotype was seen only a few times. The rearrangement joins TRBV19 to TRBJ2-7, with 7 bases aligning to TRBD1. V was clipped by 5 bases and J by 3 bases; unmatched bases: 7. CDR1 LNHDA and CDR2 SQIVND come from the germline V gene (reference sequence). This CDR3 contains 14 residues. DNA for the CDR3: TGTGCCAGTAGTGAAGACGGGACAGTCTACGAGCAGTACTTC. Translation: CASSEDGTVYEQYF.

V and J are TRBV11-2 and TRBJ1-2, with 8 bases identical to TRBD1. The CDR3 has 14 residues. V was pared by 5 bases and J by 7 bases, with 9 bases of the junction left unmatched. The germline gives CDR1 SGHAT, CDR2 FQNNGV. CDR3: CASSRRQGSSGYTF. The CDR3 DNA follows: TGTGCCAGCAGCAGAAGACAGGGGAGTAGTGGCTACACCTTC.

This clonotype was picked up a small number of times. The rearrangement uses TRBV5-4 and TRBJ2-7, with 13 bases matching TRBD2. With V trimmed by 2 bases and J by 0 bases, 2 bases remained unmatched. The germline V gene encodes CDR1 SGHNT and CDR2 YYREEE (reference sequence). This CDR3 is built from 16 residues. This CDR3 reads CASSFGTSGTSYEQYF. DNA for the CDR3: TGTGCCAGCAGCTTCGGGACTAGCGGGACCTCCTACGAGCAGTACTTC.

V usage is TRBV6-5 and J usage is TRBJ1-2; no reliable D call. Trimming left V 6 bases short and J 4 bases short, with 12 bases between. Per germline, CDR1 MNHEY and CDR2 SVGAGI. This CDR3 comprises 13 residues. CDR3 bases: TGTGCCAGCAGAATAAGTTCGAGCTATGGCTACACCTTC. Encoded protein: CASRISSSYGYTF.

In regard to this clonotype: A much bigger clone sits one base away, suggesting this may be a read error. Since no conserved phenylalanine or tryptophan closes the CDR3, a read error is the likely cause. This chain joins TRBV7-9 and TRBJ2-6, with 9 nucleotides matching TRBD2. Germline V gene data show CDR1 as SEHNR and CDR2 as FQNEAQ (reference sequence). This CDR3 comprises 18 residues. V gave up 5 bases and J gave up 4 bases; unmatched junction bases: 12. The CDR3: CASSRRLAATGGANVLTC. CDR3 coding DNA: TGTGCCAGCAGCCGAAGACTAGCGGCGACGGGAGGGGCCAACGTCCTGACTTGC.

In its sample, this clonotype was seen many times. J is TRBJ1-2 and V is TRBV20-1; 7 bases match TRBD1. CDR3 length equals 16 residues. With 5 bases clipped from V and 5 bases from J, the junction kept 17 bases outside the gene matches. Germline CDR1 DFQATT, CDR2 SNEGSKA (reference sequence). CDR3 sequence: CSAARARGGQQYGYTF. The CDR3 DNA reads as TGCAGTGCTGCGCGGGCCAGGGGGGGCCAGCAGTATGGCTACACCTTC.

Comments on this clonotype: Since a much larger clone is just one base distant, this may be a read error. V and J are TRBV7-7 and TRBJ2-5; D ambiguous. Germline CDR1 and CDR2: SSHAT and FNYEAQ (reference sequence). The CDR3 runs to 14 residues. The CDR3 coding sequence is TGTGCTGGCAGCTTATCAGGCCTGATACAGACCCAGTACTTC. Encoded protein: CAGSLSGLIQTQYF.

Concerning this clonotype itself: Given a much more abundant clone one base away, this may be a read error. The chain couples TRBV24-1 to TRBJ1-2; tentative D call: TRBD1 (5 bases). Trimming stripped 9 bases from V and 8 bases from J, with 18 bases between. The germline gives CDR1 KGHDR, CDR2 SFDVKD. The CDR3 runs to 13 residues. The CDR3 DNA reads TGTGCCACCGGGGCTGGTGGCCAGGTCGGCTACACCTTC. Residues: CATGAGGQVGYTF.

The rearrangement joins TRBV20-1 to TRBJ2-5; D may correspond to TRBD1 or TRBD2 (6 bases each). Deletions cut 5 bases from V and 4 bases from J, with 14 bases between. The CDR3 is 13 amino acids. The germline V gene has CDR1 DFQATT and CDR2 SNEGSKA (reference sequence). CDR3 coding DNA: TGCAGTGCTGGGAGGACAGCGGGAGAGACCCAGTACTTC. Translation gives CSAGRTAGETQYF.